These 32 T cell receptor beta chains were sequenced from one sample in a study of blood T cell repertoires in COVID-19. Libraries were prepared by immunoSEQ multiplex PCR; TCRdb keeps only in-frame clonotypes and omits some of them. The sample lists about 210,000 clones; about nine tenths were seen once. The sample consisted of PBMCs or T cells enriched from blood (not recorded which). The receptors here all came from a young man who had recovered from COVID-19.

This chain connects TRBV27 to TRBJ2-1; a weak D match, TRBD2 (5 bases). CDR1 MNHEY and CDR2 SMNVEV come from the germline V gene (reference sequence). The V end lost 3 bases, the J end lost 0 bases, and 15 bases lay between the germline ends. CDR3 length equals 17 residues. The CDR3 protein is CASSLRAKSSSYNEQFF. CDR3 in DNA: TGTGCCAGCAGTTTGAGGGCAAAAAGCAGCTCCTACAATGAGCAGTTCTTC.

This clone was picked up one time. The chain carries TRBV28 and TRBJ2-5, with TRBD1 matching 10 bases. This CDR3 spans 15 amino acids. Germline values: CDR1 MDHEN, CDR2 SYDVKM. J was trimmed by 4 bases and V by 6 bases; bases with no gene match: 8. CDR3 sequence reads: CASRSGTGDGETQYF. The CDR3 region has the DNA TGTGCCAGCAGGTCCGGGACAGGGGATGGAGAGACCCAGTACTTC.

The rearrangement joins TRBV27 to TRBJ1-2; D is perhaps TRBD1 (5 bases). V shed 2 bases and J shed 4 bases, with 17 bases lying between them. Germline V gene sequence: CDR1 MNHEY, CDR2 SMNVEV (reference sequence). The CDR3 extends over 16 amino acids. The CDR3 region is CASSLNGGESPYGYTF. The CDR3 bases are TGTGCCAGCAGTTTAAATGGGGGGGAGTCACCCTATGGCTACACCTTC.

J is TRBJ2-7 and V is TRBV2, with D hard to call. Trimming took 5 bases from V and 2 from J, leaving 7 bases between them. The CDR3 extends over 12 amino acids. Germline CDR1 reads SNHLY; CDR2 reads FYNNEI. The CDR3 bases are TGTGCCAGCAGTCTGTCCCCCTACGAGCAGTACTTC. It specifies CASSLSPYEQYF.

The chain uses TRBV10-3 and TRBJ2-7; 7 bases agree with TRBD1. Germline V gene sequence: CDR1 ENHRY, CDR2 SYGVKD. The CDR3 totals 13 residues. V was clipped by 10 bases and J by 4 bases; unmatched bases: 10. The CDR3 is CATQDRVEYEQYF. The CDR3, as DNA: TGTGCCACCCAAGACAGGGTCGAATACGAGCAGTACTTC.

The chain employs TRBV19 and TRBJ2-7; 9 nucleotides match TRBD1. The CDR3 totals 14 residues. The trim removed 7 bases at V and 5 bases at J, leaving 9 bases unmatched. Germline V lookup: CDR1 LNHDA, CDR2 SQIVND (reference sequence). CDR3 nucleotides: TGTGCCAGTAACCAACAGGGGGCGGGGGACGAGCAGTACTTC. It is translated as CASNQQGAGDEQYF. The complete variable domain, with remaining parts taken from reference TRBV19 and TRBJ2-7, reads DGGITQSPKYLFRKEGQNVTLSCEQNLNHDAMYWYRQDPGQGLRLIYYSQIVNDFQKGDIAEGYSVSREKKESFPLTVTSAQKNPTAFYLCASNQQGAGDEQYFGPGTRLTVT.

The CDR3 region is CASSAREAAISPQHF. DNA for the CDR3: TGTGCCAGCTCCGCTCGGGAAGCAGCAATCAGCCCCCAGCATTTT. The rearrangement links TRBV18 to TRBJ1-5; D is undetermined. V was clipped by 6 bases and J by 10 bases, with 22 bases between them. CDR3 size: 15 residues. Germline CDR1 KGHSH, CDR2 LQKENI.

This rearrangement joins TRBV10-3 to TRBJ2-1; TRBD1 aligns across 9 bases. This CDR3 is built from 19 residues. CDR1 and CDR2 from the germline V gene are ENHRY and SYGVKD. The junction had 14 bases not matched to a gene; V was cut back by 4 bases and J by 1 base. CDR3 amino acids: CAISGTGQGRRGSYNEQFF. CDR3 sequence (DNA): TGTGCCATCAGTGGCACGGGACAGGGAAGACGAGGGTCCTACAATGAGCAGTTCTTC.

The rearrangement joins TRBV4-2 to TRBJ2-7; 10 positions agree with TRBD1. The trim removed 4 bases at V and 3 bases at J, leaving 6 bases unmatched. CDR1 is LGHNA, CDR2 YNFKEQ, per germline. CDR3 length equals 15 residues. The CDR3 protein is CASSRDRGNGYEQYF. DNA of the CDR3: TGTGCCAGCAGCCGGGACAGGGGCAACGGCTACGAGCAGTACTTC.

The chain employs TRBV10-3 and TRBJ2-1; a weak D match, TRBD2 (6 bases). Germline values: CDR1 ENHRY, CDR2 SYGVKD. The CDR3 has 15 amino acids. Trimming left V 4 bases short and J 4 bases short, with 14 bases between. CDR3 sequence: CAISGGSGTYNEQFF. The CDR3 DNA follows: TGTGCCATCAGTGGAGGATCAGGGACTTACAATGAGCAGTTCTTC.

CDR3 residues: CASSPQGPWREQYF. The CDR3 DNA reads TGTGCCAGCAGCCCACAGGGGCCGTGGAGGGAGCAGTACTTC. The chain combines TRBV7-8 with TRBJ2-7; TRBD1 agrees at 7 bases. The V and J ends lost 5 bases and 7 bases, in that order; junction bases with no gene match: 11. Germline CDR1 SGHVS, CDR2 FQNEAQ. The CDR3 contains 14 residues.

The chain has TRBV27 and TRBJ2-7; 8 bases are a match to TRBD1. This CDR3 comprises 15 residues. In germline, CDR1 is MNHEY, CDR2 SMNVEV (reference sequence). V was clipped by 7 bases and J by 1 base; unmatched bases: 9. In DNA, the CDR3 is TGTGCCAGCATGGCAGGGGGCACTGTATCCTACGAGCAGTACTTC. Its translation: CASMAGGTVSYEQYF.

The gene calls are TRBV27 and TRBJ1-5; TRBD1 is a possible D gene (5 bases). Germline V gives CDR1 MNHEY, CDR2 SMNVEV (reference sequence). V lost 10 bases to trimming and J lost 6 bases, with 19 bases between them. CDR3 size: 14 residues. CDR3 nucleotide sequence: TGTGCCATACCAACCGACGGGGGGACTCAGCCCCAGCATTTT. Residues: CAIPTDGGTQPQHF.

The V gene is TRBV7-9, the J gene TRBJ2-3; unclear D gene. The CDR3 runs to 15 residues. Germline CDR1 is SEHNR and CDR2 is FQNEAQ (reference sequence). With 1 base removed from V and 2 bases from J, the gap between germline ends came to 10 bases. The CDR3 reads CASSLVEKLTDTQYF. The CDR3 DNA sequence: TGTGCCAGCAGCTTAGTCGAGAAACTCACAGATACGCAGTATTTT. Full variable domain (rest looked up from reference TRBV7-9 and TRBJ2-3): DTGVSQNPRHKITKRGQNVTFRCDPISEHNRLYWYRQTLGQGPEFLTYFQNEAQLEKSRLLSDRFSAERPKGSFSTLEIQRTEQGDSAMYLCASSLVEKLTDTQYFGPGTRLTVL.

The chain has TRBV5-6 and TRBJ1-1; D is ambiguous. CDR1 and CDR2 (germline): SGHDT, YYEEEE. The CDR3 length is 13 residues. V dropped 0 bases and J dropped 9 bases, with 12 bases sitting between them. In DNA form, the CDR3 reads TGTGCCAGCAGCTTGGGCCGAATAGATAAAGCTTTCTTT. Translating it yields CASSLGRIDKAFF.

The chain employs TRBV9 and TRBJ2-5; D is ambiguous. Germline loops: CDR1 SGDLS, CDR2 YYNGEE. V gave up 0 bases and J gave up 5 bases, with 8 bases separating them. CDR3 length: 13 residues. CDR3 protein: CASSVAGRETQYF. The CDR3 coding sequence is TGTGCCAGCAGCGTAGCGGGTCGGGAGACCCAGTACTTC.

V gene TRBV5-4 combines with J gene TRBJ2-5, with D possibly matching TRBD1 (6 bases). There are 15 residues in the CDR3. V lost 4 bases and J 0 bases, leaving 13 bases between the germline ends. Germline V gives CDR1 SGHNT, CDR2 YYREEE (reference sequence). CDR3 DNA sequence: TGTGCCAGCAGCAGGTGGGGACACCACCAAGAGACCCAGTACTTC. Its translation is CASSRWGHHQETQYF.

This chain joins TRBV10-3 and TRBJ2-1; 7 nucleotides align to TRBD1. The CDR3 has 12 amino acids. Germline values: CDR1 ENHRY, CDR2 SYGVKD. J lost 5 bases, V lost 9 bases, and 4 bases had no gene match. CDR3 protein: CAIAGTDNEQFF. The CDR3 DNA is TGTGCCATTGCCGGGACAGACAATGAGCAGTTCTTC.

The genes are TRBV30 and TRBJ1-2; 7 nucleotides agree with TRBD1. The CDR3 sequence is 13 residues long. Trimming took 2 bases from V and 6 from J; bases not matched to a gene: 6. Germline V CDR1 and CDR2: GTSNPN, SVGIG (reference sequence). The CDR3 loop is CAWSPGTADGYTF. DNA of the CDR3: TGTGCCTGGAGTCCAGGGACAGCCGATGGCTACACCTTC.

This chain uses TRBV7-2 with TRBJ2-5; 8 positions match TRBD2. J gave up 4 bases and V 1 base, and 2 bases lay outside the gene matches. The CDR3 is 14 residues long. The germline CDR1 and CDR2 sequences are SGHTA and FQGNSA. The CDR3 sequence is CASSLDGGGETQYF. The CDR3 DNA follows: TGTGCCAGCAGCTTAGACGGGGGGGGAGAGACCCAGTACTTC.

This chain links TRBV2 with TRBJ1-4; no reliable D call. V lost 5 bases, J lost 0 bases, and 10 bases lay in between. Germline CDR1 SNHLY, CDR2 FYNNEI. This CDR3 region has 15 residues. The CDR3, as DNA: TGTGCCAGCAGTTATAACAGTCCAACTAATGAAAAACTGTTTTTT. It is translated as CASSYNSPTNEKLFF. Filled out from reference TRBV2 and TRBJ1-4, the complete variable domain reads EPEVTQTPSHQVTQMGQEVILRCVPISNHLYFYWYRQILGQKVEFLVSFYNNEISEKSEIFDDQFSVERPDGSNFTLKIRSTKLEDSAMYFCASSYNSPTNEKLFFGSGTQLSVL.

This chain joins TRBV28 and TRBJ1-1; 9 nucleotides match TRBD1. Germline trimming cut 4 bases from V and 6 bases from J; bases unmatched to any gene: 9. The CDR3 length is 15 residues. Germline-derived CDR1 and CDR2 are MDHEN and SYDVKM. The CDR3 here is CASSSPGTGSAEAFF. DNA for the CDR3: TGTGCCAGCAGTTCGCCCGGGACAGGGTCGGCTGAAGCTTTCTTT.

This clone is a singleton in its sample. The CDR3 loop is CATSDRSNQPQHF. In nucleotides, the CDR3 is TGTGCCACCAGTGATCGGAGCAATCAGCCCCAGCATTTT. This chain connects TRBV24-1 to TRBJ1-5; no clear D. Per the germline V gene, CDR1 is KGHDR and CDR2 is SFDVKD. CDR3 length equals 13 residues. Trimming cost V 3 bases and J 1 base, with 3 bases left between them.

The V gene is TRBV4-3, the J gene TRBJ1-6; weak D call: TRBD1 (6 bases). V gave up 0 bases and J gave up 5 bases, with 17 bases separating them. The CDR3 consists of 18 residues. The germline V gene has CDR1 LGHNA and CDR2 YSLEER. The CDR3 region is CASSQEAGAASNNSPLHF. CDR3 bases: TGCGCCAGCAGCCAAGAGGCAGGGGCCGCATCAAATAATTCACCCCTCCACTTT.

J is TRBJ1-1 and V is TRBV7-9; 8 bases map to TRBD1. The ends lost 6 bases at V and 6 bases at J; junction bases unmatched: 6. This CDR3 spans 13 amino acids. The germline V gene has CDR1 SEHNR and CDR2 FQNEAQ (reference sequence). The CDR3 reads CASRFDRGAEAFF. CDR3 coding DNA: TGTGCCAGCAGATTCGACAGGGGCGCTGAAGCTTTCTTT.

The rearrangement uses TRBV23-1 and TRBJ2-1; 8 bases line up with TRBD2. TRBV23-1 is reported as an ORF; its role is uncertain. The CDR3 extends over 16 amino acids. The V gene end was trimmed by 0 bases and the J gene end by 0 bases; junction bases not matched to a gene: 1. DNA for the CDR3: TGCGCCAGCAGTCAATCGAGCGGGAGCTCCTACAATGAGCAGTTCTTC. It yields the protein CASSQSSGSSYNEQFF.

The V and J genes are TRBV7-8 and TRBJ1-5, with D unclear. There are 14 residues in the CDR3. Germline values: CDR1 SGHVS, CDR2 FQNEAQ. Trimming pared 5 bases from V and 6 bases from J, leaving 14 bases between. In nucleotides, the CDR3 is TGTGCCAGCAGCCCCCTGGAGGGCGGTCAGCCCCAGCATTTT. Residues: CASSPLEGGQPQHF.

This chain uses TRBV7-7 with TRBJ2-5; 9 nucleotides agree with TRBD2. The CDR3 totals 16 residues. Germline V gene data show CDR1 as SSHAT and CDR2 as FNYEAQ (reference sequence). V lost 2 bases, J lost 4 bases, and 8 bases stayed unmatched. This CDR3 is CASSLQPAGGGETQYF. CDR3 coding DNA: TGTGCCAGCAGCTTACAGCCAGCGGGGGGTGGAGAGACCCAGTACTTC.

The chain carries TRBV28 and TRBJ1-2, with D perhaps matching TRBD1 (6 bases). Trimming removed 7 bases at V and 2 bases at J, with 14 bases between. This CDR3 is built from 14 residues. The V gene's germline CDR1 is MDHEN and CDR2 SYDVKM. Written as DNA, the CDR3 is TGTGCCAGCACCCAGGGGCCCGCAAACTATGGCTACACCTTC. Protein: CASTQGPANYGYTF.

The rearrangement uses TRBV18 and TRBJ2-2, with D perhaps matching TRBD2 (5 bases). The V end was cut by 1 base, the J end by 5 bases, with 8 bases between. CDR1 KGHSH and CDR2 LQKENI come from the germline V gene. There are 14 residues in the CDR3. The CDR3 nucleotides are TGTGCCAGCTCACCACAAACGGGGACCGGGGAGCTGTTTTTT. This codes for CASSPQTGTGELFF.

This clone appeared a single time. This chain joins TRBV5-1 and TRBJ1-2, with 7 bases that match TRBD1. After removal of 4 bases from V and 8 bases from J, the junction contained 14 bases not matched to a gene. CDR1 SGHRS and CDR2 YFSETQ come from the germline V gene. CDR3 length: 15 residues. The CDR3 bases are TGCGCCAGCAGCGGCGGAGGGACAGAAGGTCTCGGCTACACCTTC. Translated, it gives CASSGGGTEGLGYTF.

The chain combines TRBV19 with TRBJ2-7; the match to TRBD1 covers 8 bases. The V segment lost 11 bases and the J segment 1 base; nucleotides outside the gene matches: 4. This CDR3 region has 12 residues. In germline, CDR1 is LNHDA, CDR2 SQIVND (reference sequence). In nucleotides, the CDR3 is TGTGCCTCACGACAGGGGTCCTACGAGCAGTACTTC. This gives the protein CASRQGSYEQYF.